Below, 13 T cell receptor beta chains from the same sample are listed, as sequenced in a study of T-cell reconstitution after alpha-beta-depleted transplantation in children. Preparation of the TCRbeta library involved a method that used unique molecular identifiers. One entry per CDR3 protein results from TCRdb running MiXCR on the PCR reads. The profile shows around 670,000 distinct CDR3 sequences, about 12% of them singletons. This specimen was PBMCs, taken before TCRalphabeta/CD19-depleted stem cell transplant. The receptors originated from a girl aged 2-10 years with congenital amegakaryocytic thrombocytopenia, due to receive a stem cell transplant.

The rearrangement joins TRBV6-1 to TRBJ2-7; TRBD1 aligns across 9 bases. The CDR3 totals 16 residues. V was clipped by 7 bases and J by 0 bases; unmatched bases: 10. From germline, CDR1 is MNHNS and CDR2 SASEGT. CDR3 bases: TGTGCCAGCAAGATCCGACAGGGGGGGTTCTCCTACGAGCAGTACTTC. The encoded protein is CASKIRQGGFSYEQYF.

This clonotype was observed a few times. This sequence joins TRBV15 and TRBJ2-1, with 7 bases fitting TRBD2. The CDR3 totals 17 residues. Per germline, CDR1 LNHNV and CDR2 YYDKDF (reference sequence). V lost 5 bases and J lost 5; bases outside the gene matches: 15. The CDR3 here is CATSSPEVAGEDNEQFF. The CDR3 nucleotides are TGTGCCACCAGCTCTCCGGAGGTGGCGGGAGAAGACAATGAGCAGTTCTTC.

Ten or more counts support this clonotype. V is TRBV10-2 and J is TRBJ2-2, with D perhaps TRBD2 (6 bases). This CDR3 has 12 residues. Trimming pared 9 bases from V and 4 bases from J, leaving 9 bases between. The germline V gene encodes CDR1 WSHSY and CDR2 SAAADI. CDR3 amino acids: CASGGGTGELFF. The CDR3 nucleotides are TGCGCCAGTGGGGGAGGCACCGGGGAGCTGTTTTTT.

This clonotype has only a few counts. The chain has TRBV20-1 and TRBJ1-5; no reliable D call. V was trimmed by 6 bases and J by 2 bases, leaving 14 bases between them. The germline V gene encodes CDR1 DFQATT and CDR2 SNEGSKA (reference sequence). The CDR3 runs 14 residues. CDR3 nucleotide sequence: TGCAGTGCCCCAGCGGGAACAGGCAATCAGCCCCAGCATTTT. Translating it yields CSAPAGTGNQPQHF.

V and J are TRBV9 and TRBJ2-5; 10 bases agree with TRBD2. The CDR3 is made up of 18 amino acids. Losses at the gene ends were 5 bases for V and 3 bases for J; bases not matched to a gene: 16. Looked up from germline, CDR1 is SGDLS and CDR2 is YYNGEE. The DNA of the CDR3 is TGTGCCAGCAGATGGGTAGCGGGAGGAGCGAATGTAGAAGAGACCCAGTACTTC. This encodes CASRWVAGGANVEETQYF.

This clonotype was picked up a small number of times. The DNA of the CDR3 is TGTGCCAGCAGTTTATATGGGGAAACCTACGAGCAGTACTTC. This translates into CASSLYGETYEQYF. This sequence joins TRBV12-3 or TRBV12-4 and TRBJ2-7, with unresolved D. The CDR3 is 14 residues long. V gave up 2 bases and J gave up 2 bases, with 10 bases separating them.

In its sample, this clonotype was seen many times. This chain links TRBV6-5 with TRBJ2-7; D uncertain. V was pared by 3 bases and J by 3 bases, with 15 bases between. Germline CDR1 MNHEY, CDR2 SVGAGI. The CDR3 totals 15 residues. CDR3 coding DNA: TGTGCCAGCAGTTATTCGTCCTCACTCCTCTACGAGCAGTACTTC. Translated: CASSYSSSLLYEQYF.

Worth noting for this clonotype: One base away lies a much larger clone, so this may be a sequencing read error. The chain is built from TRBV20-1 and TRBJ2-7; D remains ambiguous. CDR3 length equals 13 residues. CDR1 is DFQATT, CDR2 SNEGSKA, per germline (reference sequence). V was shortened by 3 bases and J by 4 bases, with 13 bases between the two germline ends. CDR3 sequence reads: CSARFRVLYEQYF. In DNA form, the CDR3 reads TGCAGTGCTAGGTTTCGGGTTCTGTACGAGCAGTACTTC.

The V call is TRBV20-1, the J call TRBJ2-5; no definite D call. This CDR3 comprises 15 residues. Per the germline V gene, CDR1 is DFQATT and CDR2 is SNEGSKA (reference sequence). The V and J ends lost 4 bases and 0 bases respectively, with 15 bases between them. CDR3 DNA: TGCAGTGCTAAAACCCCAGGACGGAACCAAGAGACCCAGTACTTC. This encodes CSAKTPGRNQETQYF.

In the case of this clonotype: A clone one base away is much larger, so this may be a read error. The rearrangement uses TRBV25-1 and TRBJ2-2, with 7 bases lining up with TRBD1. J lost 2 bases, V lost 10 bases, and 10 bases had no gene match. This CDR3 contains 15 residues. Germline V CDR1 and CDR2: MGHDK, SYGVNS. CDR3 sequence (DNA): TGTGCCACTAGACCCAGGGGGAGAAACACCGGGGAGCTGTTTTTT. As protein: CATRPRGRNTGELFF.

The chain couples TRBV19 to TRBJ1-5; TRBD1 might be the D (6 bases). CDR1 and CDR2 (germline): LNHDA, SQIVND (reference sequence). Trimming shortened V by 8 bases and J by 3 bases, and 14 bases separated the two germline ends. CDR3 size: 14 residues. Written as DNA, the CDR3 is TGTGCCAGTGGCCGTCCAGGGGACAATCAGCCCCAGCATTTT. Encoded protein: CASGRPGDNQPQHF.

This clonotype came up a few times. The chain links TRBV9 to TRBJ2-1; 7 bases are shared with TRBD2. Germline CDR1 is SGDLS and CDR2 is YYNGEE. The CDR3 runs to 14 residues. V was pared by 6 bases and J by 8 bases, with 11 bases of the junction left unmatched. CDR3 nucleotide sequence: TGTGCCAGCACCCCGGGAGGCTTTTTGGATGAGCAGTTCTTC. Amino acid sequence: CASTPGGFLDEQFF.

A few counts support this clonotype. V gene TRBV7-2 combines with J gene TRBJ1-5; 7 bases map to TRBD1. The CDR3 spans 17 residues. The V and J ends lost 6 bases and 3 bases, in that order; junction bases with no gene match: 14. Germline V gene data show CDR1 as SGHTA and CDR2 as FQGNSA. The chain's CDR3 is CASSHDLRDRVNQPQHF. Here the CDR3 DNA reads TGTGCCAGCAGTCACGACCTCCGGGACAGAGTCAATCAGCCCCAGCATTTT.